The 14 T cell receptor beta chains below were found in one sample sequenced in a study of cytomegalovirus exposure and HLA in healthy donors. PCR used 60 Vbeta primers and 13 Jbeta primers. This table comes from immunoSEQ multiplex PCR, and its TCRdb copy is limited to in-frame clones, with some not included. Seen here are some 160,000 clones, around 80% observed once, and the top ten hold less than 2%. The material sequenced was PBMCs. The receptors here all came from a woman aged 18-30 years in good health and CMV-seronegative.

This clone was detected once. The conserved phenylalanine or tryptophan is not found at the CDR3 terminus, so this likely reflects a read error. V and J are TRBV19 and TRBJ1-2; 7 bases align to TRBD1. The CDR3 has 15 amino acids. With V trimmed by 4 bases and J by 0 bases, 5 bases remained unmatched. In germline, CDR1 is LNHDA, CDR2 SQIVND (reference sequence). For the CDR3, the DNA is TGTGCCAGTAGTAGACAGGGATCCTCTAACTATGGCTACACCCTC. It is translated as CASSRQGSSNYGYTL.

This chain links TRBV5-1 with TRBJ1-2; weak D call: TRBD1 (6 bases). The germline V gene has CDR1 SGHRS and CDR2 YFSETQ. Trimming shortened V by 0 bases and J by 8 bases, and 17 bases separated the two germline ends. The CDR3 contains 15 residues. This chain's CDR3 is CASSLGRQTDRGYTF. For the CDR3, the DNA is TGCGCCAGCAGCTTGGGGAGACAGACCGACAGGGGCTACACCTTC.

The chain recombines TRBV4-2 with TRBJ1-2; D is ambiguous. The CDR3 spans 15 residues. Germline V CDR1 and CDR2: LGHNA, YNFKEQ. V was clipped by 5 bases and J by 4 bases, with 17 bases between them. The CDR3 region is CASSSRLRLLYGYTF. Here the CDR3 DNA reads TGTGCCAGCAGCTCCCGACTGCGCCTACTCTATGGCTACACCTTC.

The genes are TRBV9 and TRBJ2-1; no clear D. CDR3 size: 13 residues. Trimming took off 4 bases at V and 7 bases at J, with 12 bases between the two ends. The V gene's germline CDR1 is SGDLS and CDR2 YYNGEE. CDR3 in amino acids: CASSIDPRNEQFF. The CDR3 DNA reads as TGTGCCAGCAGCATCGACCCGAGGAATGAGCAGTTCTTC.

J is TRBJ1-3 and V is TRBV6-1, with D possibly being TRBD1 (5 bases). Germline CDR1 and CDR2: MNHNS and SASEGT. The V end lost 6 bases, the J end lost 0 bases, and 12 bases lay between the germline ends. The CDR3 has 15 residues. The CDR3 DNA reads as TGTGCCAGCAGGGGGCCCAAGTTCTCTGGAAACACCATATATTTT. Residues: CASRGPKFSGNTIYF.

This rearrangement joins TRBV6-1 to TRBJ1-1; D is unclear. V gave up 2 bases and J gave up 7 bases, with 8 bases separating them. Per the germline V gene, CDR1 is MNHNS and CDR2 is SASEGT. CDR3 size: 12 residues. The chain's CDR3 is CASSETRGEAFF. CDR3 DNA sequence: TGTGCCAGCAGTGAAACTCGGGGTGAAGCTTTCTTT.

The rearrangement links TRBV5-6 to TRBJ1-5; D not resolved. There are 15 residues in the CDR3. The V and J ends lost 4 bases and 0 bases respectively, with 11 bases between them. Germline values: CDR1 SGHDT, CDR2 YYEEEE. The CDR3 DNA reads TGTGCCAGCAGCCGAGGAGGATATAGCAATCAGCCCCAGCATTTT. Amino acids: CASSRGGYSNQPQHF.

V and J are TRBV11-2 and TRBJ1-6, with TRBD1 as a possible D gene (6 bases). This CDR3 is 13 amino acids long. Trimming removed 5 bases from V and 7 bases from J, with 9 bases in between. Germline V CDR1 and CDR2: SGHAT, FQNNGV. The CDR3 DNA reads TGTGCCAGCAGCCTACAGGGAAATTCACCCCTCCACTTT. It is translated as CASSLQGNSPLHF.

This rearrangement joins TRBV11-3 to TRBJ2-3, with 7 bases identical to TRBD1. The ends lost 4 bases at V and 5 bases at J; junction bases unmatched: 15. From germline, CDR1 is SGHNT and CDR2 YENEEA. The CDR3 is 17 residues long. CDR3 loop: CASSSGFSRGQGDTQYF. CDR3 sequence (DNA): TGTGCCAGCAGCTCAGGGTTTTCGAGGGGGCAGGGAGATACGCAGTATTTT.

This clone came up a few times. The chain carries TRBV28 and TRBJ1-1; the match to TRBD1 covers 10 bases. The CDR3 runs to 16 residues. J was trimmed by 1 base and V by 6 bases; bases with no gene match: 8. Germline V CDR1 and CDR2: MDHEN, SYDVKM. CDR3 nucleotides: TGTGCCAGCAGACCAAGACAGGGGGCGCCGAACACTGAAGCTTTCTTT. Residues: CASRPRQGAPNTEAFF.

A word on this clone: Distinct nucleotide sequences in the sample also encode this CDR3. This chain connects TRBV5-1 to TRBJ1-1; D might be TRBD1 (5 bases). CDR3 length: 14 amino acids. Deletions cut 0 bases from V and 2 bases from J, with 8 bases between. Germline-derived CDR1 and CDR2 are SGHRS and YFSETQ. The CDR3 sequence: CASSLGQTNTEAFF. The CDR3, as DNA: TGCGCCAGCAGCTTGGGACAGACTAACACTGAAGCTTTCTTT.

This clone appeared a single time. The chain employs TRBV28 and TRBJ1-5, with D tentatively TRBD1 (6 bases). The CDR3 loop spans 16 amino acids. Germline CDR1 MDHEN, CDR2 SYDVKM. V was clipped by 3 bases and J by 3 bases, with 15 bases between them. This CDR3 is CASSLGATVYNQPQHF. The CDR3 nucleotides are TGTGCCAGCAGTTTGGGGGCGACGGTTTACAATCAGCCCCAGCATTTT. The full variable domain, completed using reference TRBV28 and TRBJ1-5, is DVKVTQSSRYLVKRTGEKVFLECVQDMDHENMFWYRQDPGLGLRLIYFSYDVKMKEKGDIPEGYSVSREKKERFSLILESASTNQTSMYLCASSLGATVYNQPQHFGDGTRLSIL.

This chain uses TRBV19 with TRBJ1-5; D is unresolved. Germline V gene sequence: CDR1 LNHDA, CDR2 SQIVND (reference sequence). The CDR3 covers 14 residues. V was cut by 3 bases and J by 4 bases, with 10 bases left in between. The CDR3 protein is CASSILGRNQPQHF. In DNA form, the CDR3 reads TGTGCCAGTAGTATTCTGGGGAGGAATCAGCCCCAGCATTTT.

The rearrangement links TRBV5-4 to TRBJ1-2; 8 bases line up with TRBD1. The V gene's germline CDR1 is SGHNT and CDR2 YYREEE (reference sequence). The CDR3 spans 14 residues. V lost 4 bases and J lost 8; bases outside the gene matches: 10. This CDR3 is CASSQDRGGRGYTF. Here the CDR3 DNA reads TGTGCCAGCAGCCAAGACAGGGGAGGCAGGGGCTACACCTTC.